This T cell receptor beta chain was documented in a study of type 1 regulatory T cells. Whole-study context: An in vitro protocol generated T-allo10, a Tr1-enriched, alloantigen-specific CD4 T cell product. Study-level findings and limits: Tr1 cells had a more restricted TCR repertoire than non-Tr1 cells.

TCRdb recomputed calls from the reads with MiXCR, one row per CDR3 protein. The data show about 62,000 distinct CDR3 sequences, roughly 60% seen once. CDR1 and CDR2 from the germline V gene are DFQATT and SNEGSKA (reference sequence). Trimming at V came to 3 bases and at J to 4 bases, leaving 2 bases not matched to a gene. The CDR3 loop spans 13 amino acids. As to this clonotype: What it recognizes is unknown.

The receptor comes from a human donor in good health. The chain links TRBV20-1 to TRBJ1-5; TRBD1 agrees at 8 bases. Source material: cultured non-Tr1 T cells, either the whole culture or a sorted T cell fraction (not recorded which). CDR3 residues: CSASRQGNQPQHF. CDR3 coding DNA: TGCAGTGCTAGTAGACAGGGGAATCAGCCCCAGCATTTT.